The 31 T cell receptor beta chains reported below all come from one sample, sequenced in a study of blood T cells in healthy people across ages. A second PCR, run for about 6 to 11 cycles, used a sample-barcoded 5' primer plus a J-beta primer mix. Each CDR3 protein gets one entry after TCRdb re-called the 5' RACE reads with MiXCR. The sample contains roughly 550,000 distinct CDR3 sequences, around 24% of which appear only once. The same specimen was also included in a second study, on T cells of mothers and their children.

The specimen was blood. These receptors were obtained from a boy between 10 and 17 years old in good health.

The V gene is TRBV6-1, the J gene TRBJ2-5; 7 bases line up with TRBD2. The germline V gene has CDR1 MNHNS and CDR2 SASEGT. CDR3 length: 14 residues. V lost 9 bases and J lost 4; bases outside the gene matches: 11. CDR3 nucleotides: TGTGCCAGTATCAGCGTGGGAGGGACAGAGACCCAGTACTTC. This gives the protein CASISVGGTETQYF.

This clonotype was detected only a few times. The CDR3 reads CASSARQGSSGNTIYF. In nucleotides, the CDR3 is TGTGCCAGCAGTGCCCGACAGGGAAGCTCTGGAAACACCATATATTTT. The chain couples TRBV12-3 or TRBV12-4 to TRBJ1-3, with 7 bases that match TRBD1. Trimming took 5 bases from V and 0 from J; bases not matched to a gene: 7. This CDR3 contains 16 residues.

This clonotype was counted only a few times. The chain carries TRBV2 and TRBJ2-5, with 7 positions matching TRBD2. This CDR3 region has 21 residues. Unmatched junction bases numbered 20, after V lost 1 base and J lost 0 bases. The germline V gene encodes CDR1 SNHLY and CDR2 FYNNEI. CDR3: CASSEGQYFGGTGGNQETQYF. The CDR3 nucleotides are TGTGCCAGCAGTGAAGGACAGTATTTCGGGGGGACTGGCGGAAACCAAGAGACCCAGTACTTC.

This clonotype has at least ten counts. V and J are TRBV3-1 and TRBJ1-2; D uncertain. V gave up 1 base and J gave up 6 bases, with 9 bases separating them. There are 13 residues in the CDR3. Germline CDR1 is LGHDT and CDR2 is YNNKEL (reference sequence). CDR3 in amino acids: CASSQGQRDGYTF. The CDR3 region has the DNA TGTGCCAGCAGCCAAGGGCAAAGAGATGGCTACACCTTC.

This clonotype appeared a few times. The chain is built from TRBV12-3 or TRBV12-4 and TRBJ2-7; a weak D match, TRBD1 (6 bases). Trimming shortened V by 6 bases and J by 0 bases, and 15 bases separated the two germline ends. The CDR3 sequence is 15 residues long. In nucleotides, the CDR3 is TGTGCCAGCAGCAGGACAGTTTTTTCCTCCTACGAGCAGTACTTC. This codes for CASSRTVFSSYEQYF.

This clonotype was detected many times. The CDR3 is CASSLGPRSADTDTQYF. The CDR3 DNA reads TGCGCCAGCAGCTTGGGCCCCAGGAGCGCAGACACAGATACGCAGTATTTT. The chain has TRBV5-1 and TRBJ2-3; D unclear. There are 17 residues in the CDR3. V lost 0 bases to trimming and J lost 2 bases, with 16 bases between them. Germline V lookup: CDR1 SGHRS, CDR2 YFSETQ.

The chain's CDR3 is CSAGPAYEQYF. The CDR3 bases are TGCAGTGCGGGACCGGCCTACGAGCAGTACTTC. V is TRBV20-1 and J is TRBJ2-7, with D perhaps being TRBD1 or TRBD2 (5 bases each). CDR1 is DFQATT, CDR2 SNEGSKA, per germline (reference sequence). V lost 6 bases to trimming and J lost 2 bases, with 8 bases between them. CDR3 length: 11 residues.

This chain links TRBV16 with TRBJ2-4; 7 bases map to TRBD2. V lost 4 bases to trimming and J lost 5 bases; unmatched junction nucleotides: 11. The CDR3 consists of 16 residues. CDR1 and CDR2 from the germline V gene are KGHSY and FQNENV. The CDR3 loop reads CASSPRRASGENIQYF. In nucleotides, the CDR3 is TGTGCCAGCAGCCCCCGGAGGGCTAGCGGAGAAAACATTCAGTACTTC.

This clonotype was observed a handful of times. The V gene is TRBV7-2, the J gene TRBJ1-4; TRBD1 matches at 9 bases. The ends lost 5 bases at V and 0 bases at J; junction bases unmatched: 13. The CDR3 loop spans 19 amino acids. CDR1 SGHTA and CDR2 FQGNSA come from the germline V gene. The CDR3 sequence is CASSLFPGQGPTTNEKLFF. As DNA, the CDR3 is TGTGCCAGCAGCCTATTCCCGGGACAGGGACCTACAACTAATGAAAAACTGTTTTTT.

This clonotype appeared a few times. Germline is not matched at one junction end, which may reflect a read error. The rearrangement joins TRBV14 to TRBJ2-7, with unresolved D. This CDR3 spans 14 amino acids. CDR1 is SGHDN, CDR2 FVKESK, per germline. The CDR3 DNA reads TGTCCCAGCAGCCAAGTTGACGGAACCTACGAGCAGTACTTC. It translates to CPSSQVDGTYEQYF.

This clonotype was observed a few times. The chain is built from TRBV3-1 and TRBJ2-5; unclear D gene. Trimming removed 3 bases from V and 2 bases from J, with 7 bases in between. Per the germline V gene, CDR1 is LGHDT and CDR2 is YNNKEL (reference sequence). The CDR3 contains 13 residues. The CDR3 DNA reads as TGTGCCAGCAGCCAGGTGGGACAAGAGACCCAGTACTTC. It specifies CASSQVGQETQYF.

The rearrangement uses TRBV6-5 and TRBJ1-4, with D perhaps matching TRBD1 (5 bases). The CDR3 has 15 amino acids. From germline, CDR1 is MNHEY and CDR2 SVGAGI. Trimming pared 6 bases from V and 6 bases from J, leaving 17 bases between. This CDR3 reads CASSHRGVTDEKLFF. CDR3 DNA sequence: TGTGCCAGCAGCCATCGGGGGGTAACGGATGAAAAACTGTTTTTT.

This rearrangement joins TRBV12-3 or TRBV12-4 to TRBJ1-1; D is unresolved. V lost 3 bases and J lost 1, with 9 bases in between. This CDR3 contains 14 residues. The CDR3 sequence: CASSLGSWNTEAFF. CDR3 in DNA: TGTGCCAGCAGTTTGGGCAGTTGGAACACTGAAGCTTTCTTT.

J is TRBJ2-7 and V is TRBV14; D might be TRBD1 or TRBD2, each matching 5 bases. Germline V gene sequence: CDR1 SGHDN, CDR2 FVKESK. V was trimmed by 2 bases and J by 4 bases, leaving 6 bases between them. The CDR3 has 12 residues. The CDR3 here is CASSQWGYEQYF. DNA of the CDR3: TGTGCCAGCAGCCAATGGGGGTACGAGCAGTACTTC.

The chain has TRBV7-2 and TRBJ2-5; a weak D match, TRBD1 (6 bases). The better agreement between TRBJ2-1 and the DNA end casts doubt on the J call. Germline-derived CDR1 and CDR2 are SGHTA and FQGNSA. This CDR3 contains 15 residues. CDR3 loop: CASSFDRSPNNEQFF. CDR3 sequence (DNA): TGTGCCAGCAGCTTCGACAGGTCACCTAACAATGAGCAGTTCTTC.

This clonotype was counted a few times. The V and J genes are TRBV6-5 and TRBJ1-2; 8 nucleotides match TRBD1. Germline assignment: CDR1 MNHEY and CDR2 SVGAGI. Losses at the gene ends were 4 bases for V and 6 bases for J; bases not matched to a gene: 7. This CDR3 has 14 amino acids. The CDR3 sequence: CASSWGQGANGYTF. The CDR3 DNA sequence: TGTGCCAGCAGTTGGGGGCAGGGGGCAAATGGCTACACCTTC.

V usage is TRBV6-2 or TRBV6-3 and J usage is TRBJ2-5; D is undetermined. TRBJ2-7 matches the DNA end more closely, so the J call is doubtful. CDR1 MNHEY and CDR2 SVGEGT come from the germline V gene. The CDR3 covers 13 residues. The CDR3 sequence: CASSYSKTYEQYF. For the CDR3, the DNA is TGTGCCAGCAGTTACTCGAAGACTTACGAGCAGTACTTC.

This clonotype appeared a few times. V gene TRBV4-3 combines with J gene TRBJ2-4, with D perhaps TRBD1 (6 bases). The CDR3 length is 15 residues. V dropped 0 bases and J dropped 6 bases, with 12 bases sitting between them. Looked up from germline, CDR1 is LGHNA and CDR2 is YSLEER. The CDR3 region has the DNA TGCGCCAGCAGCCAAGAAATAGGGGGAGTAAACATTCAGTACTTC. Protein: CASSQEIGGVNIQYF.

The CDR3 spells CASSYPTGGNQPQHF. CDR3 coding DNA: TGTGCCAGCAGTTACCCGACAGGGGGCAATCAGCCCCAGCATTTT. This chain connects TRBV6-2 or TRBV6-3 to TRBJ1-5, with 8 bases matching TRBD1. The germline CDR1 and CDR2 sequences are MNHEY and SVGEGT. Trimming at V came to 2 bases and at J to 2 bases, leaving 2 bases not matched to a gene. This CDR3 comprises 15 residues.

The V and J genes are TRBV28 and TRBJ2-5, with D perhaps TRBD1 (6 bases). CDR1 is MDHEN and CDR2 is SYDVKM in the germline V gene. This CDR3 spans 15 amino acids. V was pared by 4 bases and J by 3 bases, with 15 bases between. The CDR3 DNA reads TGTGCCAGCAGTTCCAGGACAGCCGGGAAAGAGACCCAGTACTTC. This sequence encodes CASSSRTAGKETQYF.

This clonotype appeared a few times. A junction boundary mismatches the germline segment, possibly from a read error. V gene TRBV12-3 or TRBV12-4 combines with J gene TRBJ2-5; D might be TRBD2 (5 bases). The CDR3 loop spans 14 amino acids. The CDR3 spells CAGSLQSGQETQYF. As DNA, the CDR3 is TGTGCCGGCAGTTTACAGAGCGGCCAAGAGACCCAGTACTTC.

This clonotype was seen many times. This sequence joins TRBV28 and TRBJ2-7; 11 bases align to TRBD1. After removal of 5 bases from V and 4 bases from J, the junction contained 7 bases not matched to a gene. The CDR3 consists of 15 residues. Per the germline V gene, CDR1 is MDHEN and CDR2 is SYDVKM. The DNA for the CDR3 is TGTGCCAGCAGTCTTACCGGGACAGGGGGATACGAGCAGTACTTC. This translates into CASSLTGTGGYEQYF.

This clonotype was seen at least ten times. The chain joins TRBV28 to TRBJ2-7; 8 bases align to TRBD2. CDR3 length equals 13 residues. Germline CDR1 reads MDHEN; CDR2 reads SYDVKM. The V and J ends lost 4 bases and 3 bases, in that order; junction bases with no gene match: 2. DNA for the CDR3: TGTGCCAGCAGTTCGGGACTAGACTACGAGCAGTACTTC. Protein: CASSSGLDYEQYF.

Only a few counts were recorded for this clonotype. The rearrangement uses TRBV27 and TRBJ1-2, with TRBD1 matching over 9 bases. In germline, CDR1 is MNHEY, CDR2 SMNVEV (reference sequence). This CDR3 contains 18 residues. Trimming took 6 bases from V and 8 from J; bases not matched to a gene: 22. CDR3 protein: CASRSWGPSGQGLRGYTF. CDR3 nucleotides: TGTGCCAGCAGGTCCTGGGGCCCTTCGGGACAGGGTTTAAGGGGCTACACCTTC.

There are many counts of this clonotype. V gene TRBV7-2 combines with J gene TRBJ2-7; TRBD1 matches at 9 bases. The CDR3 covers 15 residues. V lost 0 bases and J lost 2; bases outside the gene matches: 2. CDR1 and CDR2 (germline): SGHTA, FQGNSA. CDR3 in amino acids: CASSLAGTGTYEQYF. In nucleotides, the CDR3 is TGTGCCAGCAGCTTAGCCGGGACAGGGACCTACGAGCAGTACTTC.

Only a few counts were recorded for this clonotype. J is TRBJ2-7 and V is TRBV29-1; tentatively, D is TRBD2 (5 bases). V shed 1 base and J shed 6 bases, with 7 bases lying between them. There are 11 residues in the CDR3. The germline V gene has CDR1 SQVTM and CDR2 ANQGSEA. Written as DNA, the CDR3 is TGCAGCGTTGAAGGGGAGCGCGAGCAGTACTTC. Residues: CSVEGEREQYF.

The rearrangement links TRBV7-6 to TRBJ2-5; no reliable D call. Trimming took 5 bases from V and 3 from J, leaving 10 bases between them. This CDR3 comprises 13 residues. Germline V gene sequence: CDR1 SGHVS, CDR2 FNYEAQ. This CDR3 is CASSRDQKETQYF. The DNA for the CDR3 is TGTGCCAGCAGCCGCGACCAGAAAGAGACCCAGTACTTC. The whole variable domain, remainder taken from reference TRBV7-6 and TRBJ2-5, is GAGVSQSPRYKVTKRGQDVALRCDPISGHVSLYWYRQALGQGPEFLTYFNYEAQQDKSGLPNDRFSAERPEGSISTLTIQRTEQRDSAMYRCASSRDQKETQYFGPGTRLLVL.

In DNA form, the CDR3 reads TGTGCCAGCAGTCCGCTAGTGTCTTCCAAAAACATTCAGTACTTC. It codes for CASSPLVSSKNIQYF. This chain connects TRBV6-5 to TRBJ2-4; D not certain. V was clipped by 5 bases and J by 2 bases, with 13 bases between them. The germline V gene encodes CDR1 MNHEY and CDR2 SVGAGI. The CDR3 contains 15 residues.

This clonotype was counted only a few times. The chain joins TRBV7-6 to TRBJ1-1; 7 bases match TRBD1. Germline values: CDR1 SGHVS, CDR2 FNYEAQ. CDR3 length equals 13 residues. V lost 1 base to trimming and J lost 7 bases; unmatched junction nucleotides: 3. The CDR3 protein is CASSLGPGGEAFF. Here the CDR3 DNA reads TGTGCCAGCAGCTTAGGACCAGGGGGTGAAGCTTTCTTT.

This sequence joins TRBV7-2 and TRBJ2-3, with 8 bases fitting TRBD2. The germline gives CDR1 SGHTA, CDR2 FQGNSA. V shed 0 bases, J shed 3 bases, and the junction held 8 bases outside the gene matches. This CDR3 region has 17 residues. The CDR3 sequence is CASSLAGTSGPTDTQYF. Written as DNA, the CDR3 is TGTGCCAGCAGCTTAGCCGGGACTAGTGGGCCGACAGATACGCAGTATTTT.

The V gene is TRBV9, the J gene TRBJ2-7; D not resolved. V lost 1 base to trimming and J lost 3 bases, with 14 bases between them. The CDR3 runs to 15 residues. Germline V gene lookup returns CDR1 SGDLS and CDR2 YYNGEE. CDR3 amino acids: CASSVKTSPFYEQYF. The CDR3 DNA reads TGTGCCAGCAGCGTAAAGACTTCGCCGTTCTACGAGCAGTACTTC.